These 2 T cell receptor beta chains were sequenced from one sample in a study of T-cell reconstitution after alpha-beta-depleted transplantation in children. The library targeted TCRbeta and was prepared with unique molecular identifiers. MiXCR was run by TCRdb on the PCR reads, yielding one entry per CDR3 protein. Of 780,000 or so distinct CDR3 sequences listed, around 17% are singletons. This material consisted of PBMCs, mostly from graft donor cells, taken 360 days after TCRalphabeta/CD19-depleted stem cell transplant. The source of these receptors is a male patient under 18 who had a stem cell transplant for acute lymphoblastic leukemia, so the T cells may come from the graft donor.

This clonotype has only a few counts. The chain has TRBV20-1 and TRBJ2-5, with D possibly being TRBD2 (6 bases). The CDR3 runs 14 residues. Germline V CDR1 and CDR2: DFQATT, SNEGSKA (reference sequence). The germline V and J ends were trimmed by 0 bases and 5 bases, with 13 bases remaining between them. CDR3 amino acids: CSARDGRLPETQYF. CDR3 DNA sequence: TGCAGTGCTAGAGATGGGAGGCTACCTGAGACCCAGTACTTC.

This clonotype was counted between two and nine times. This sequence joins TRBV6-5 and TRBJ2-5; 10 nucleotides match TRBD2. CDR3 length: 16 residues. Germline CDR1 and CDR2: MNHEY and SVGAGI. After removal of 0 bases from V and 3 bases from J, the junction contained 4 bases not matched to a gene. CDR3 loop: CASSYSAGGLKETQYF. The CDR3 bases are TGTGCCAGCAGTTACTCAGCGGGAGGGCTCAAAGAGACCCAGTACTTC.